One and the same sample provided the 13 T cell receptor beta chains below, sequenced in a study of OX40 agonist ivuxolimab in advanced cancers. Data came from immunoSEQ multiplex PCR; TCRdb stores just in-frame clones and leaves some out. The sample carries roughly 64,000 clones, around 84% recorded once. The starting material was CD4+ or CD8+ T cells sorted from blood, obtained in a trial of the OX40 agonist ivuxolimab. The receptors were gathered from an adult with an advanced solid tumor such as melanoma, head and neck, liver or kidney cancer.

This clone appeared once. CDR3 amino acids: CASSQGKVAGPDTQYF. The CDR3 DNA is TGTGCCAGCAGCCAAGGAAAGGTAGCGGGGCCAGATACGCAGTATTTT. This rearrangement joins TRBV14 to TRBJ2-3, with TRBD2 matching 8 bases. In germline, CDR1 is SGHDN, CDR2 FVKESK. This CDR3 region has 16 residues. Losses at the gene ends were 1 base for V and 4 bases for J; bases not matched to a gene: 7.

The chain links TRBV7-3 to TRBJ2-3, with 8 bases identical to TRBD2. The CDR3 consists of 14 residues. From germline, CDR1 is SGHTA and CDR2 FQGTGA. Trimming at V came to 5 bases and at J to 2 bases, leaving 3 bases not matched to a gene. CDR3 sequence reads: CASSLGGDTDTQYF. CDR3 DNA sequence: TGTGCCAGCAGCCTCGGGGGGGACACAGATACGCAGTATTTT.

The rearrangement links TRBV7-2 to TRBJ1-3; no reliable D call. From germline, CDR1 is SGHTA and CDR2 FQGNSA. The CDR3 is 15 residues long. V was pared by 5 bases and J by 4 bases, with 15 bases between. The CDR3 DNA reads TGTGCCAGCAGCCCCGAGCGAGTTTCGGGAAACACCATATATTTT. The encoded protein is CASSPERVSGNTIYF.

The chain carries TRBV29-1 and TRBJ2-7; 7 positions match TRBD2. Germline V CDR1 and CDR2: SQVTM, ANQGSEA. The CDR3 runs to 12 residues. The V segment lost 3 bases and the J segment 6 bases; nucleotides outside the gene matches: 5. DNA of the CDR3: TGCAGCGTTGAGTCCGGGGGGTCCGAGCAGTACTTC. Amino acids: CSVESGGSEQYF.

The rearrangement links TRBV9 to TRBJ2-1; TRBD2 agrees at 9 bases. The V segment lost 1 base and the J segment 7 bases; nucleotides outside the gene matches: 15. CDR1 is SGDLS, CDR2 YYNGEE, per germline. This CDR3 comprises 18 residues. The CDR3 reads CASSVTASGDLSGNEQFF. DNA for the CDR3: TGTGCCAGCAGCGTAACTGCTAGCGGGGACCTTTCGGGAAATGAGCAGTTCTTC.

This rearrangement joins TRBV18 to TRBJ2-7; D is unclear. The CDR3 consists of 12 residues. The germline V and J ends were trimmed by 5 bases and 2 bases, with 7 bases remaining between them. From germline, CDR1 is KGHSH and CDR2 LQKENI. The CDR3 bases are TGTGCCAGCTCAACGGGCCCCTACGAGCAGTACTTC. Its protein product is CASSTGPYEQYF.

J is TRBJ2-2 and V is TRBV4-2, with D perhaps TRBD2 (5 bases). The CDR3 is 16 residues long. V gave up 0 bases and J gave up 5 bases, with 13 bases separating them. Germline V gene lookup returns CDR1 LGHNA and CDR2 YNFKEQ. The CDR3: CASSQDRAGETGELFF. The DNA of the CDR3 is TGTGCCAGCAGCCAAGATAGGGCGGGTGAAACCGGGGAGCTGTTTTTT.

The chain uses TRBV30 and TRBJ2-2; TRBD1 matches at 7 bases. This CDR3 is 16 amino acids long. The germline V gene encodes CDR1 GTSNPN and CDR2 SVGIG (reference sequence). V shed 8 bases, J shed 0 bases, and the junction held 12 bases outside the gene matches. The CDR3: CAKRRKDRPNTGELFF. In nucleotides, the CDR3 is TGTGCCAAAAGGAGAAAGGACAGGCCGAACACCGGGGAGCTGTTTTTT.

The chain carries TRBV11-2 and TRBJ1-1; maybe TRBD1 (5 bases). This CDR3 comprises 13 residues. Trimming removed 1 base at V and 4 bases at J, with 7 bases between. CDR1 is SGHAT, CDR2 FQNNGV, per germline. The CDR3 protein is CASSLGRGTEAFF. CDR3 DNA sequence: TGTGCCAGCAGCTTAGGAAGGGGCACTGAAGCTTTCTTT.

The CDR3 region is CASRTLSGANTEAFF. CDR3 sequence (DNA): TGTGCCAGCAGGACCCTATCAGGGGCAAACACTGAAGCTTTCTTT. V is TRBV6-5 and J is TRBJ1-1, with a tentative D call TRBD1 (6 bases). Germline V CDR1 and CDR2: MNHEY, SVGAGI. Between the trimmed V and J ends, which lost 6 bases and 2 bases, there was a span of 16 bases. CDR3 length equals 15 residues.

The chain employs TRBV27 and TRBJ1-5; TRBD1 might be the D (5 bases). Germline V gene data show CDR1 as MNHEY and CDR2 as SMNVEV (reference sequence). The CDR3 contains 17 residues. Trimming took 6 bases from V and 2 from J, leaving 20 bases between them. CDR3 sequence: CASRHNRGVGGNQPQHF. The CDR3 DNA reads TGTGCCAGCAGACACAACCGGGGGGTTGGGGGCAATCAGCCCCAGCATTTT.

This chain links TRBV4-1 with TRBJ2-6; D is ambiguous. The ends were cut back, 2 bases at V and 0 bases at J, with 5 bases in the middle. Germline CDR1 is MGHRA and CDR2 is YSYEKL. The CDR3 is made up of 15 amino acids. The CDR3 DNA sequence: TGCGCCAGCAGCCAACCCAGCTCTGGGGCCAACGTCCTGACTTTC. It yields the protein CASSQPSSGANVLTF.

The CDR3 region is CASSLGVRGAGTDTQYF. CDR3 in DNA: TGCGCCAGCAGCTTGGGGGTCAGGGGCGCCGGTACAGATACGCAGTATTTT. The chain is built from TRBV5-1 and TRBJ2-3, with TRBD1 as a possible D gene (6 bases). This CDR3 spans 17 amino acids. CDR1 is SGHRS, CDR2 YFSETQ, per germline. V was clipped by 0 bases and J by 3 bases, with 17 bases between them.